The sequence of this T cell receptor (beta chain) was determined in a study of identical twins. Germline loops: CDR1 SQVTM, CDR2 ANQGSEA. The CDR3 is 13 amino acids. Trimming removed 7 bases from V and 7 bases from J; junction bases left unmatched: 12. TCRdb processed the 5' RACE reads anew with MiXCR; each CDR3 protein has one entry. Among 700,000 or so distinct CDR3 sequences listed, around 20% were seen once. These data also formed part of another study, on T cells expressing NK-cell markers. This second report adds: Eight donors were sequenced, seven testing HCMV-seropositive and one testing seronegative. Several experiments confined sorting to alpha-beta TCR T cells with an anti-gamma-delta TCR antibody. The study did not resolve the HCMV specificity of expanded NKG2C+ T cell clones.

This receptor was taken from a woman between 18 and 29 years old in good health. The V gene is TRBV29-1, the J gene TRBJ1-2; TRBD1 matches 7 bases. Sequenced: PBMCs. CDR3 in amino acids: CSETGAKAGGYTF. DNA of the CDR3: TGCAGCGAAACAGGGGCCAAGGCAGGTGGCTACACCTTC.